This T cell receptor beta chain was found in a study of T cell responses to AZD1222 COVID-19 vaccine. Broader study findings: A rise in Spike-specific TCR breadth and depth followed two AZD1222 doses.

Germline V gene sequence: CDR1 KGHSH, CDR2 LQKENI. The CDR3 consists of 12 residues. Trimming cost V 6 bases and J 11 bases; bases outside gene matches: 9. Measured with immunoSEQ multiplex PCR; TCRdb has only the in-frame clones, and not every one. The data show some 140,000 clones, 90% to 95% seen once. Details on this clone: Antigen unknown.

The sequence was obtained from an adult in good health. Material: peripheral blood, obtained on day 0 of AZD1222 vaccination. The chain links TRBV18 to TRBJ1-1; 7 bases align to TRBD1. Here the CDR3 reads CASSPTGYAAFF. In DNA, the CDR3 is TGTGCCAGCTCCCCGACAGGGTATGCGGCTTTCTTT.